A single T cell receptor (beta chain) is shown here with its context. This record belongs to a study of long-term antiretroviral therapy in people with HIV. At the survey level, the v3.0 immunoSEQ assay was run. The protocol was immunoSEQ multiplex PCR, while the TCRdb copy is restricted to in-frame clones and leaves out a portion. The table lists 25,000 to 35,000 clones, nearly 97% of them singletons. This CDR3 region has 16 residues. The germline V gene encodes CDR1 SGDLS and CDR2 YYNGEE. Germline trimming cut 0 bases from V and 1 base from J; bases unmatched to any gene: 5. The rearrangement links TRBV9 to TRBJ2-3, with TRBD2 matching 7 bases. The sequence was collected from a man aged 25 to 40 with HIV. The sample here was unsorted PBMCs, taken 5.3 years after starting antiretroviral therapy. CDR3 region: CASSVVAGVGTDTQYF. The CDR3 region has the DNA TGTGCCAGCAGCGTAGTGGCGGGAGTGGGCACAGATACGCAGTATTTT.